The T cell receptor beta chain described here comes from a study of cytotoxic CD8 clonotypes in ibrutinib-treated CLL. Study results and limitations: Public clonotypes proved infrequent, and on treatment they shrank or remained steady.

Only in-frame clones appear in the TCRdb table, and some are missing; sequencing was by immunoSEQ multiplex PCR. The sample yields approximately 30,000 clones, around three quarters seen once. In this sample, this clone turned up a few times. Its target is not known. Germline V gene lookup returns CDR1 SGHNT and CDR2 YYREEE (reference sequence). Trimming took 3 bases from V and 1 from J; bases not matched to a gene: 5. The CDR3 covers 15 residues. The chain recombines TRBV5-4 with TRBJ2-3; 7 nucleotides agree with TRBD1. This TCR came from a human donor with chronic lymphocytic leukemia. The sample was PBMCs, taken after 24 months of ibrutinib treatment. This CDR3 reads CASSSTGSGTDTQYF. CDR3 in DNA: TGTGCCAGCAGCTCGACAGGGTCGGGCACAGATACGCAGTATTTT.